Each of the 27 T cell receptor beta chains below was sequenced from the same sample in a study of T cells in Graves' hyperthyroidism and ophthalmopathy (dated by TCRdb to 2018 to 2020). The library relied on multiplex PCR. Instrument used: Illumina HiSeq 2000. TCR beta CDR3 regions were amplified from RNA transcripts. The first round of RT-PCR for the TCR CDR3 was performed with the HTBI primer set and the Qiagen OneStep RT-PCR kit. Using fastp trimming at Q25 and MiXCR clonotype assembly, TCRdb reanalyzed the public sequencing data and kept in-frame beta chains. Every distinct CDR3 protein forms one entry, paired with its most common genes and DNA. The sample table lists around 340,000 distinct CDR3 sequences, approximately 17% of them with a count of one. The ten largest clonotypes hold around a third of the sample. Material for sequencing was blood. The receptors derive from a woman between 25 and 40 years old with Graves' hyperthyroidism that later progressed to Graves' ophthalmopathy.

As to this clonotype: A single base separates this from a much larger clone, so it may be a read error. The chain's CDR3 is CASSLGLAGVHQETQYF. The CDR3 DNA reads TGTGCCAGCAGCTTAGGCCTAGCGGGGGTGCACCAAGAGACCCAGTACTTC. The chain couples TRBV13 to TRBJ2-5, with 10 bases aligning to TRBD2. The germline V gene encodes CDR1 PRHDT and CDR2 FYEKMQ (reference sequence). The CDR3 has 17 amino acids. The V and J ends lost 0 bases and 0 bases, in that order; junction bases with no gene match: 4.

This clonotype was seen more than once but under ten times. The CDR3 region is CASSPLAGGPYF. CDR3 in DNA: TGTGCCAGCAGCCCACTAGCGGGAGGGCCCTACTTC. This chain connects TRBV3-1 to TRBJ2-5, with 13 bases matching TRBD2. The germline V gene encodes CDR1 LGHDT and CDR2 YNNKEL (reference sequence). J gave up 14 bases and V 4 bases, and 4 bases lay outside the gene matches. The CDR3 has 12 residues.

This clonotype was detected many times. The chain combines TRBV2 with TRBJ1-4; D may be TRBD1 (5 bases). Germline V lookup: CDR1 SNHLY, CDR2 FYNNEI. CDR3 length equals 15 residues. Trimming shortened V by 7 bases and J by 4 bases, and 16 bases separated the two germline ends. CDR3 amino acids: CASTPQGRINEKLFF. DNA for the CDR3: TGTGCCAGCACTCCCCAGGGCAGGATTAATGAAAAACTGTTTTTT.

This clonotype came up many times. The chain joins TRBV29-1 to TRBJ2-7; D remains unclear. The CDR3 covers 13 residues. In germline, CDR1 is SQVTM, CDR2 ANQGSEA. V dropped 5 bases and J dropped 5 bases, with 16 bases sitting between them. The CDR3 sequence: CSVQIVTENEQYF. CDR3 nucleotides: TGCAGCGTTCAAATCGTTACAGAAAACGAGCAGTACTTC.

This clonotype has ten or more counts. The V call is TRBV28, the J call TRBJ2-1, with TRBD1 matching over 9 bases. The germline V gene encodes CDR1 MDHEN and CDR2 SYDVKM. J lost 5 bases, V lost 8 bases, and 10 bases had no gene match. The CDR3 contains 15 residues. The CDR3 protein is CASGDRDREDNEQFF. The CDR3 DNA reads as TGTGCCAGCGGAGACCGGGACAGGGAAGACAATGAGCAGTTCTTC.

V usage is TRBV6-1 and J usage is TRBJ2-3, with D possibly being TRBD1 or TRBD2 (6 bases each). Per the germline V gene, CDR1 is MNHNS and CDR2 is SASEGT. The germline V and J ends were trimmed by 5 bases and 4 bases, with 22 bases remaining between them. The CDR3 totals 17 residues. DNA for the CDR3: TGTGCCAGCAGTTCGGGACTGGGGGCCGGCTTTGCAGATACGCAGTATTTT. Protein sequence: CASSSGLGAGFADTQYF.

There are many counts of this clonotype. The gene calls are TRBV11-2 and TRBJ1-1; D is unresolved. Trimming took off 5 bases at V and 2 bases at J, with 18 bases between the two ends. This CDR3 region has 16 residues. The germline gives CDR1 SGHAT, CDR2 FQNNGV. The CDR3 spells CASSGKGAGSNTEAFF. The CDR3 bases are TGTGCCAGCAGCGGCAAGGGAGCGGGATCTAACACTGAAGCTTTCTTT.

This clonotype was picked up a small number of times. The CDR3 loop is CASSTRQGKIDGYTF. CDR3 nucleotide sequence: TGTGCCAGTAGTACCCGACAGGGTAAAATCGATGGCTACACCTTC. This chain joins TRBV19 and TRBJ1-2, with 7 positions matching TRBD1. The CDR3 has 15 residues. The trim removed 4 bases at V and 6 bases at J, leaving 11 bases unmatched. The V gene's germline CDR1 is LNHDA and CDR2 SQIVND (reference sequence).

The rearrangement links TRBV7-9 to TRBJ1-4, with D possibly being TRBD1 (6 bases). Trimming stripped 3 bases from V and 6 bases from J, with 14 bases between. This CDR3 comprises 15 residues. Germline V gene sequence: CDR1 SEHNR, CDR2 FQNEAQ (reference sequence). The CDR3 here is CASSFTGLQDEKLFF. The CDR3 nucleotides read TGTGCCAGCAGCTTCACAGGGTTACAGGATGAAAAACTGTTTTTT.

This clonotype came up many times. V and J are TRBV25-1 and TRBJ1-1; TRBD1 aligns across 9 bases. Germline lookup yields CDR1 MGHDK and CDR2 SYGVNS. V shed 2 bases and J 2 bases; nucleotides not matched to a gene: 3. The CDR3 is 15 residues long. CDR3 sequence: CASSEPGQGNTEAFF. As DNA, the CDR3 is TGTGCCAGCAGTGAACCGGGACAGGGAAACACTGAAGCTTTCTTT.

The CDR3 bases are TGTGCCAGCAGTACAAGGGGTCAGCCCCAGCATTTT. Translation gives CASSTRGQPQHF. The chain links TRBV27 to TRBJ1-5; D is possibly TRBD1 (5 bases). The ends were cut back, 5 bases at V and 6 bases at J, with 8 bases in the middle. This CDR3 region has 12 residues. Germline V gene lookup returns CDR1 MNHEY and CDR2 SMNVEV (reference sequence).

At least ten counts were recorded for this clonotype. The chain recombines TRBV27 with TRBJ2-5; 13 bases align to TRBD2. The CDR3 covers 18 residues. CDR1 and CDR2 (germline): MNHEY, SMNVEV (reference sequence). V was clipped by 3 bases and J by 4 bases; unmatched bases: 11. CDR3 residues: CASSLIGTSGMGRETQYF. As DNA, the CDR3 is TGTGCCAGCAGTTTGATCGGGACTAGCGGGATGGGACGAGAGACCCAGTACTTC.

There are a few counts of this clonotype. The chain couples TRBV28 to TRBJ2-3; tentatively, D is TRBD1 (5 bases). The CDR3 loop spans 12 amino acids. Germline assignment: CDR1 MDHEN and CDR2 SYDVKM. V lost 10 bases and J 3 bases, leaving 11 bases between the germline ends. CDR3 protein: CATSRVTDTQYF. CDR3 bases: TGTGCCACATCCAGGGTAACAGATACGCAGTATTTT.

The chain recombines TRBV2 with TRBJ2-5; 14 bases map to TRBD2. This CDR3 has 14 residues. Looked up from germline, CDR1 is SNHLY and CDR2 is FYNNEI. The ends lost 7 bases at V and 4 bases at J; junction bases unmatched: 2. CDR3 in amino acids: CASKGLAGVETQYF. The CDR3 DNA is TGTGCCAGCAAGGGACTAGCGGGAGTAGAGACCCAGTACTTC.

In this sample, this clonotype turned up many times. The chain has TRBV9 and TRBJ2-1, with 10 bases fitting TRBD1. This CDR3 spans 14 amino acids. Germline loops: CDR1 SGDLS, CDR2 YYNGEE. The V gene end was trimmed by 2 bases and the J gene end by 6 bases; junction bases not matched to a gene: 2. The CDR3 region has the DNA TGTGCCAGCAGCGTGGGGACAGGGGTCAATGAGCAGTTCTTC. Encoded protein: CASSVGTGVNEQFF.

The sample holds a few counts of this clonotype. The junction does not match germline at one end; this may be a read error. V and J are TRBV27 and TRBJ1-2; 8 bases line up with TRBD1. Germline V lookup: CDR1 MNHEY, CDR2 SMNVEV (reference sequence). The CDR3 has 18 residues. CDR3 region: CTSSRLPGTGLPGYGHTF. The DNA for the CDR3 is TGTACCAGCAGTAGACTTCCCGGGACAGGACTCCCTGGCTATGGCCACACCTTC.

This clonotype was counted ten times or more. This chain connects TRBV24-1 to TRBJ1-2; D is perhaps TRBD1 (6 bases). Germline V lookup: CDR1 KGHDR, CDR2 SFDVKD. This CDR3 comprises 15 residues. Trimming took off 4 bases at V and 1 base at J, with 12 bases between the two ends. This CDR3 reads CATSDKTGNNYGYTF. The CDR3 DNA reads TGTGCCACCAGTGACAAAACAGGGAATAACTATGGCTACACCTTC.

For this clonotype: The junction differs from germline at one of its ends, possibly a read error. The CDR3 nucleotides read TGTGCCACCGGCAGAGATCTGGGGGGCTTCTACGAGCAGTACTTC. It yields the protein CATGRDLGGFYEQYF. The gene calls are TRBV15 and TRBJ2-7; D assignment may be TRBD1 or TRBD2 (6 bases each). There are 15 residues in the CDR3. Germline V CDR1 and CDR2: LNHNV, YYDKDF (reference sequence).

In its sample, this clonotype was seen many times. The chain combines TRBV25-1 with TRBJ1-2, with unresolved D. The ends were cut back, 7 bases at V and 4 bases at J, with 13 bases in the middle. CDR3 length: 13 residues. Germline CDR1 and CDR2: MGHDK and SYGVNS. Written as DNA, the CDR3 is TGTGCCAGCATCGGCGGATCTCGCTATGGCTACACCTTC. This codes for CASIGGSRYGYTF.

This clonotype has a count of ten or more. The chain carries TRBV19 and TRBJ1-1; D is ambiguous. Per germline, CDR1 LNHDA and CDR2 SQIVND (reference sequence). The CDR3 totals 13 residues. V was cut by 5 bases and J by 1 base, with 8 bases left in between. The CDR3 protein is CASSVDPNTEAFF. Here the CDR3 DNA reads TGTGCCAGTAGTGTGGACCCGAACACTGAAGCTTTCTTT.

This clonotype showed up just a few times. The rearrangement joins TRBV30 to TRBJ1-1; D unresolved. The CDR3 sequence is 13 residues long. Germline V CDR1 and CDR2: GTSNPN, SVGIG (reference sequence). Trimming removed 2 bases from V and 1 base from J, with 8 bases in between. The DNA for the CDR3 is TGTGCCTGGAGTATAGATTCGAACACTGAAGCTTTCTTT. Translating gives CAWSIDSNTEAFF.

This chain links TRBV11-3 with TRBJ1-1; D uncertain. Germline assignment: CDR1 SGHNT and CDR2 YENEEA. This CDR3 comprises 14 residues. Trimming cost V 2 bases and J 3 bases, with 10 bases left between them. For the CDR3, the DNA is TGTGCCAGCAGCTTACTGGCAGATGACACTGAAGCTTTCTTT. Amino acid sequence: CASSLLADDTEAFF.

This CDR3 reads CASSSPSGYNEQFF. For the CDR3, the DNA is TGTGCCAGCAGTTCCCCTAGCGGGTACAATGAGCAGTTCTTC. The V gene is TRBV12-3 or TRBV12-4, the J gene TRBJ2-1; TRBD2 aligns across 8 bases. With V trimmed by 4 bases and J by 4 bases, 3 bases remained unmatched. CDR3 length: 14 residues.

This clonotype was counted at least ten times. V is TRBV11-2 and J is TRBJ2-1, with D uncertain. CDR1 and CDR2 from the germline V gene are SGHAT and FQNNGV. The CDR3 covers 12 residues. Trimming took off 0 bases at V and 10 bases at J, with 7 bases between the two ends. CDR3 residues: CASSLDQWEQFF. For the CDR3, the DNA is TGTGCCAGCAGCTTAGATCAGTGGGAGCAGTTCTTC.

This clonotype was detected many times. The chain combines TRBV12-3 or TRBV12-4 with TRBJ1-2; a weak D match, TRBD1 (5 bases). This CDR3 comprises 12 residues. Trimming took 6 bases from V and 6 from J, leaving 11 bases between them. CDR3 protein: CASSQGTDGYTF. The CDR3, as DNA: TGTGCCAGCAGCCAGGGTACGGATGGCTACACCTTC.

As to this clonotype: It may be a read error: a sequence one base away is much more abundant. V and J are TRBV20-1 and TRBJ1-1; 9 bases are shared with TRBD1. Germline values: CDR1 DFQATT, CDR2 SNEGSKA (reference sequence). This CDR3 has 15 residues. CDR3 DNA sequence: TGCAGTGCTCTTCCCGGGACAGGGTGGGGCACTGAAGCTTACTTT. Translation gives CSALPGTGWGTEAYF.

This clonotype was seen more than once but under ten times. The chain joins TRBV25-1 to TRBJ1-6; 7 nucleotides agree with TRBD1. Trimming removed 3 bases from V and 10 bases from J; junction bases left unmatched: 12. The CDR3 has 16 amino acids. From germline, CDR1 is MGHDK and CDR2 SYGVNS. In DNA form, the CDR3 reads TGTGCCAGCAGTGATCCCTCGGAGGGGGCCAGGTCACCCCTCCACTTT. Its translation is CASSDPSEGARSPLHF.